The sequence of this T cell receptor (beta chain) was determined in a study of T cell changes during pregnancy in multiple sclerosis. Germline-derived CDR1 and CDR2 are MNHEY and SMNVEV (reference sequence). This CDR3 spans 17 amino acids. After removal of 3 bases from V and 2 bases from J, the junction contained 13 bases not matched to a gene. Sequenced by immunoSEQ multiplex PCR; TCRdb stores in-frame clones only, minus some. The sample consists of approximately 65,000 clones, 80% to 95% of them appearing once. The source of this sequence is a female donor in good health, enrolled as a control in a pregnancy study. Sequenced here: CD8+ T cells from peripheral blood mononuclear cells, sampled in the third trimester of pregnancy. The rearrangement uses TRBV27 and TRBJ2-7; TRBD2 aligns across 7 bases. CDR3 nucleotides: TGTGCCAGCAGTTTGACGAAAGCGGGGACCTTAGCCTACGAGCAGTACTTC. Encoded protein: CASSLTKAGTLAYEQYF.